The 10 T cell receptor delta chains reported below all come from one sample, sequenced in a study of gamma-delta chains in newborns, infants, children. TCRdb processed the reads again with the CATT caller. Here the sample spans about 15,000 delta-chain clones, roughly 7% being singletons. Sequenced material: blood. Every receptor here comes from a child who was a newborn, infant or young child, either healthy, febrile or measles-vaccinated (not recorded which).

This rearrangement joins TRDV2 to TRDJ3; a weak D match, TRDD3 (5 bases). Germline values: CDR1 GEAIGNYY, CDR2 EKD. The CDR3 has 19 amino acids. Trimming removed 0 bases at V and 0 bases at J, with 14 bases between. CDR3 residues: CACDTWGHTSSWDTRQMFF. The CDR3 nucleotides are TGTGCCTGTGACACCTGGGGACACACAAGCTCCTGGGACACCCGACAGATGTTTTTC.

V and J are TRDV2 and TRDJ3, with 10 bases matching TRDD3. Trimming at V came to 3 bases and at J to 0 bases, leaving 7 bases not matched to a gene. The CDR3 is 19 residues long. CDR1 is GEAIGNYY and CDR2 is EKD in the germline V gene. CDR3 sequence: CACDYWGIPISWDTRQMFF. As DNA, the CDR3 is TGTGCCTGTGACTACTGGGGGATCCCAATCTCCTGGGACACCCGACAGATGTTTTTC.

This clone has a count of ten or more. DNA of the CDR3: TGTGCCTGGGATAACTGGGGGCTCTCCTGGGACACCCGACAGATGTTTTTC. Translated, it gives CAWDNWGLSWDTRQMFF. The chain recombines TRDV2 with TRDJ3, with 8 bases fitting TRDD3. The trim removed 7 bases at V and 0 bases at J, leaving 7 bases unmatched. CDR3 length: 17 amino acids. Germline CDR1 GEAIGNYY, CDR2 EKD.

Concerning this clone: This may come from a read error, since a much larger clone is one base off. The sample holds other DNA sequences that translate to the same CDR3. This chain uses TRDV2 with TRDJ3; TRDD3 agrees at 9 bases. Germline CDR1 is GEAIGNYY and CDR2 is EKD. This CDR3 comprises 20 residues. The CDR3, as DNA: TGTGCCTGTGACACCGTTTATACTGGGGGAAGCTCCTGGGACACCCGCCAGATGTTTTTC. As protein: CACDTVYTGGSSWDTRQMFF.

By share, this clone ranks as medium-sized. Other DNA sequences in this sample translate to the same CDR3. In nucleotides, the CDR3 is TGTGCCTGTGACACCGGGGGATACTCCTGGGACACCCGACAGATGTTTTTC. Protein product: CACDTGGYSWDTRQMFF. The chain employs TRDV2 and TRDJ3; 8 nucleotides match TRDD3. From germline, CDR1 is GEAIGNYY and CDR2 EKD. Trimming took 0 bases from V and 0 from J; bases not matched to a gene: 0. This CDR3 has 17 amino acids.

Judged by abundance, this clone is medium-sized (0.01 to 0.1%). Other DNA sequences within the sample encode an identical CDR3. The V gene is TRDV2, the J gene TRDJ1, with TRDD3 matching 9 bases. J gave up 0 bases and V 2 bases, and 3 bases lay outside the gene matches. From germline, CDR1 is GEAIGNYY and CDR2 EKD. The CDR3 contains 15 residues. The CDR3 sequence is CACDILGEYTDKLIF. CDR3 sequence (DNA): TGTGCCTGTGACATACTGGGGGAGTACACCGATAAACTCATCTTT.

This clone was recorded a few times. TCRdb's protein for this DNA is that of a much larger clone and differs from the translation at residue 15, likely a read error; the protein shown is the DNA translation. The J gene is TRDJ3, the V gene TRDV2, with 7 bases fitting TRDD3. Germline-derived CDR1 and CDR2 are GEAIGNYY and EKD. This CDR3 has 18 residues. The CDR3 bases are TGTGCCTGTGACACCTGGGGGACCGGCTCCTGGGACACCCGACGGATGTTTTTC. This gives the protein CACDTWGTGSWDTRRMFF.

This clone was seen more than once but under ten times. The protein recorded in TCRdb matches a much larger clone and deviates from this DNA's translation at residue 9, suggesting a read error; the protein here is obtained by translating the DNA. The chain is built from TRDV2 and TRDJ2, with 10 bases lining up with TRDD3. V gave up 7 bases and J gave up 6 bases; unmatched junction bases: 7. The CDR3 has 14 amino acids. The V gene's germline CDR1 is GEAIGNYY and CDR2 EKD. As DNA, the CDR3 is TGTGCCTGCGACGTACTGGGGGATGCAGCACAACTCTTCTTT. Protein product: CACDVLGDAAQLFF.

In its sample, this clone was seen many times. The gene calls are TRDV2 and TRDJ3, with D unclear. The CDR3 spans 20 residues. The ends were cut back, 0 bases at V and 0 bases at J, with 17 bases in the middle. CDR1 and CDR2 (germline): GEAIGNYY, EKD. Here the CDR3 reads CACDTVTGARSSWDTRQMFF. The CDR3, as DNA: TGTGCCTGTGACACCGTAACCGGGGCCCGAAGCTCCTGGGACACCCGACAGATGTTTTTC.

The DNA for the CDR3 is TGTGCCTGTGACATACTGGGGGATCTGTGGGACACCCGACAGATGTTTTTC. Its protein product is CACDILGDLWDTRQMFF. V is TRDV2 and J is TRDJ3, with 10 nucleotides matching TRDD3. CDR1 is GEAIGNYY and CDR2 is EKD in the germline V gene. Trimming took 2 bases from V and 4 from J; bases not matched to a gene: 4. This CDR3 is 17 amino acids long.